Each of the 27 T cell receptor beta chains below was sequenced from the same sample in a study of blood T cell repertoires in COVID-19. Assay: immunoSEQ multiplex PCR; the TCRdb copy retains only in-frame clones and omits some. The data show some 220,000 clones, around nine tenths seen once. Source material: peripheral blood. These receptors originate from a woman aged 18-30 years who had recovered from COVID-19.

The chain joins TRBV5-5 to TRBJ1-5, with D perhaps matching TRBD1 (6 bases). V shed 0 bases and J shed 3 bases, with 7 bases lying between them. Germline V gene data show CDR1 as SGHKS and CDR2 as YYEKEE (reference sequence). The length of the CDR3 is 14 residues. The CDR3 bases are TGTGCCAGCAGCTTGGGGACAGTCAATCAGCCCCAGCATTTT. Its translation is CASSLGTVNQPQHF.

The J gene is TRBJ2-7, the V gene TRBV18, with 7 bases aligning to TRBD1. The length of the CDR3 is 13 residues. CDR1 and CDR2 (germline): KGHSH, LQKENI. V lost 5 bases to trimming and J lost 4 bases; unmatched junction nucleotides: 5. CDR3 sequence reads: CASSSGTEYEQYF. CDR3 DNA sequence: TGTGCCAGCTCATCCGGGACAGAGTACGAGCAGTACTTC.

This clone has only one observation. This chain uses TRBV19 with TRBJ2-1, with 8 positions matching TRBD2. The CDR3 consists of 14 residues. The germline gives CDR1 LNHDA, CDR2 SQIVND (reference sequence). The junction had 4 bases not matched to a gene; V was cut back by 3 bases and J by 6 bases. The chain's CDR3 is CASSIIGTSNEQFF. The CDR3 DNA sequence: TGTGCCAGTAGTATCATCGGGACTAGCAATGAGCAGTTCTTC.

This sequence joins TRBV7-9 and TRBJ2-5, with D hard to call. V dropped 3 bases and J dropped 2 bases, with 7 bases sitting between them. This CDR3 region has 13 residues. Germline loops: CDR1 SEHNR, CDR2 FQNEAQ (reference sequence). CDR3 loop: CASSFSVQETQYF. The CDR3 DNA is TGTGCCAGCAGCTTTTCGGTTCAAGAGACCCAGTACTTC. Full variable domain (remainder filled in from reference TRBV7-9 and TRBJ2-5): DTGVSQNPRHKITKRGQNVTFRCDPISEHNRLYWYRQTLGQGPEFLTYFQNEAQLEKSRLLSDRFSAERPKGSFSTLEIQRTEQGDSAMYLCASSFSVQETQYFGPGTRLLVL.

This clone was seen a handful of times. The chain recombines TRBV11-1 with TRBJ2-1; tentative D call: TRBD2 (5 bases). Trimming stripped 1 base from V and 8 bases from J, with 18 bases between. The CDR3 consists of 16 residues. Germline CDR1 SGHAT, CDR2 FQDESV (reference sequence). The CDR3 protein is CASSLVVSSLRDEQFF. CDR3 in DNA: TGTGCCAGCAGCTTAGTGGTTTCGTCCCTGAGGGATGAGCAGTTCTTC.

This clone was counted between two and nine times. The CDR3 DNA sequence: TGTGCCAGCAGCTTAGCGCCAAGGGGGAATTCACCCCTCCACTTT. Translation: CASSLAPRGNSPLHF. The genes are TRBV7-6 and TRBJ1-6; the D gene is possibly TRBD1 (6 bases). Germline V gene sequence: CDR1 SGHVS, CDR2 FNYEAQ. The CDR3 sequence is 15 residues long. With 0 bases removed from V and 7 bases from J, the gap between germline ends came to 10 bases. The whole variable domain, filled in from reference TRBV7-6 and TRBJ1-6, reads GAGVSQSPRYKVTKRGQDVALRCDPISGHVSLYWYRQALGQGPEFLTYFNYEAQQDKSGLPNDRFSAERPEGSISTLTIQRTEQRDSAMYRCASSLAPRGNSPLHFGNGTRLTVT.

The rearrangement uses TRBV24-1 and TRBJ2-5; D is perhaps TRBD2 (6 bases). V was cut by 3 bases and J by 2 bases, with 15 bases left in between. This CDR3 region has 16 residues. Germline V gene lookup returns CDR1 KGHDR and CDR2 SFDVKD. CDR3 DNA sequence: TGTGCCACCAGTGATCGGGACTCGAGAAATCAAGAGACCCAGTACTTC. Its translation: CATSDRDSRNQETQYF.

The chain combines TRBV5-5 with TRBJ2-1; 12 positions agree with TRBD2. The germline gives CDR1 SGHKS, CDR2 YYEKEE (reference sequence). The CDR3 loop spans 16 amino acids. The trim removed 2 bases at V and 7 bases at J, leaving 7 bases unmatched. Here the CDR3 DNA reads TGTGCCAGCAGCTTTCTCACTAGCGGGAGGTTTAATGAGCAGTTCTTC. Protein product: CASSFLTSGRFNEQFF.

The chain employs TRBV28 and TRBJ1-6; 7 bases are a match to TRBD1. The CDR3 covers 15 residues. After removal of 5 bases from V and 7 bases from J, the junction contained 8 bases not matched to a gene. Germline CDR1 MDHEN, CDR2 SYDVKM. CDR3 residues: CASSRDRVANSPLHF. The CDR3 nucleotides are TGTGCCAGCAGTCGAGACAGGGTAGCGAATTCACCCCTCCACTTT. The full variable domain, completed using reference TRBV28 and TRBJ1-6, is DVKVTQSSRYLVKRTGEKVFLECVQDMDHENMFWYRQDPGLGLRLIYFSYDVKMKEKGDIPEGYSVSREKKERFSLILESASTNQTSMYLCASSRDRVANSPLHFGNGTRLTVT.

The chain combines TRBV19 with TRBJ1-2; 7 bases line up with TRBD1. The CDR3 spans 15 residues. V trimming: 1 base; J trimming: 4 bases; junction bases outside the gene matches: 6. In germline, CDR1 is LNHDA, CDR2 SQIVND (reference sequence). Written as DNA, the CDR3 is TGTGCCAGTAGTATAGGACAGGGTACGACCTATGGCTACACCTTC. Protein sequence: CASSIGQGTTYGYTF.

CDR3 coding DNA: TGTGCCAGCAGCTTAATTAGCGGATACCAAGAGACCCAGTACTTC. This sequence encodes CASSLISGYQETQYF. The V call is TRBV7-2, the J call TRBJ2-5, with TRBD2 as a possible D gene (6 bases). The CDR3 has 15 amino acids. Trimming pared 2 bases from V and 0 bases from J, leaving 10 bases between. Germline V CDR1 and CDR2: SGHTA, FQGNSA.

V usage is TRBV6-5 and J usage is TRBJ2-1, with 9 bases lining up with TRBD2. Germline trimming cut 9 bases from V and 15 bases from J; bases unmatched to any gene: 15. CDR3 length: 13 residues. CDR1 is MNHEY, CDR2 SVGAGI, per germline. CDR3 nucleotides: TGTGCCAGTCAAAGAGCGGGAGGCCCCCGTCGGTTCTTC. As protein: CASQRAGGPRRFF.

The chain has TRBV6-1 and TRBJ2-3; tentative D call: TRBD2 (5 bases). With 3 bases removed from V and 2 bases from J, the gap between germline ends came to 6 bases. Germline V gene sequence: CDR1 MNHNS, CDR2 SASEGT. This CDR3 is built from 13 residues. The CDR3 protein is CASSDGLTDTQYF. CDR3 nucleotides: TGTGCCAGCAGTGACGGACTCACAGATACGCAGTATTTT.

V and J are TRBV6-2 or TRBV6-3 and TRBJ2-7, with a weak D call TRBD2 (7 bases). V was clipped by 5 bases and J by 2 bases, with 28 bases between them. The CDR3 is made up of 19 amino acids. Germline CDR1 is MNHEY and CDR2 is SVGEGT. CDR3 coding DNA: TGTGCCAGCAGTAACGACGGGGGGCGAAGTCTCTATCCCCCCTACGAGCAGTACTTC. This encodes CASSNDGGRSLYPPYEQYF.

The rearrangement joins TRBV5-6 to TRBJ2-1, with D perhaps matching TRBD1 (6 bases). Germline values: CDR1 SGHDT, CDR2 YYEEEE. This CDR3 has 14 residues. Trimming removed 3 bases at V and 3 bases at J, with 10 bases between. The CDR3 sequence is CASSSYRVYNEQFF. CDR3 sequence (DNA): TGTGCCAGCAGCTCCTACAGGGTCTACAATGAGCAGTTCTTC.

V and J are TRBV10-3 and TRBJ1-5; TRBD1 might be the D (5 bases). The CDR3 contains 13 residues. Trimming removed 4 bases from V and 6 bases from J, with 10 bases in between. Germline CDR1 ENHRY, CDR2 SYGVKD. The CDR3 region is CAISGDSSQPQHF. Here the CDR3 DNA reads TGTGCCATCAGTGGAGACAGTTCTCAGCCCCAGCATTTT.

V usage is TRBV6-6 and J usage is TRBJ2-1; D might be TRBD2 (6 bases). Germline loops: CDR1 MNHNY, CDR2 SVGAGI (reference sequence). The CDR3 spans 14 residues. Trimming removed 2 bases from V and 7 bases from J, with 12 bases in between. The CDR3 spells CASSYGGTGNEQFF. CDR3 sequence (DNA): TGTGCCAGCAGTTACGGGGGGACCGGGAATGAGCAGTTCTTC.

The V gene is TRBV18, the J gene TRBJ1-4, with 7 bases fitting TRBD1. The CDR3 consists of 15 residues. CDR1 is KGHSH and CDR2 is LQKENI in the germline V gene. The V segment lost 2 bases and the J segment 8 bases; nucleotides outside the gene matches: 8. The CDR3 nucleotides read TGTGCCAGCTCACCATCCCGGGCAGGGGGAGAAAAACTGTTTTTT. Amino acid sequence: CASSPSRAGGEKLFF.

The gene calls are TRBV5-8 and TRBJ2-3; the match to TRBD2 covers 14 bases. The length of the CDR3 is 15 residues. Trimming at V came to 3 bases and at J to 7 bases, leaving 4 bases not matched to a gene. The germline CDR1 and CDR2 sequences are SGHTS and YDEGEE. The CDR3, as DNA: TGTGCCAGCAGCTCGGGACTAGCGGGAGCGCATACGCAGTATTTT. This codes for CASSSGLAGAHTQYF.

The chain links TRBV5-6 to TRBJ2-3; a weak D match, TRBD2 (6 bases). This CDR3 contains 16 residues. The germline V gene has CDR1 SGHDT and CDR2 YYEEEE. Trimming cost V 0 bases and J 4 bases, with 15 bases left between them. CDR3 bases: TGTGCCAGCAGCTTGGTCTTTTCGGACTACTCAGATACGCAGTATTTT. Protein product: CASSLVFSDYSDTQYF.

The chain recombines TRBV6-2 or TRBV6-3 with TRBJ2-7; TRBD2 agrees at 9 bases. This CDR3 region has 15 residues. V was pared by 1 base and J by 3 bases, with 4 bases of the junction left unmatched. CDR1 and CDR2 from the germline V gene are MNHEY and SVGEGT. The CDR3 here is CASSYYSGSFYEQYF. The CDR3 coding sequence is TGTGCCAGCAGTTACTATAGCGGGAGTTTCTACGAGCAGTACTTC.

The V gene is TRBV19, the J gene TRBJ2-1; the match to TRBD2 covers 8 bases. The CDR3 runs to 13 residues. Germline assignment: CDR1 LNHDA and CDR2 SQIVND (reference sequence). V shed 5 bases, J shed 6 bases, and the junction held 3 bases outside the gene matches. The CDR3 reads CASSQAGGNEQFF. CDR3 DNA sequence: TGTGCCAGTAGTCAGGCGGGAGGCAATGAGCAGTTCTTC.

The V call is TRBV27, the J call TRBJ1-2, with 10 bases aligning to TRBD1. The CDR3 has 13 amino acids. CDR1 and CDR2 (germline): MNHEY, SMNVEV (reference sequence). J gave up 4 bases and V 6 bases, and 2 bases lay outside the gene matches. Here the CDR3 DNA reads TGTGCCAGCAGGGGACAGGGGCCCTATGGCTACACCTTC. Residues: CASRGQGPYGYTF.

The chain couples TRBV14 to TRBJ2-3, with 11 bases identical to TRBD2. Germline V gene sequence: CDR1 SGHDN, CDR2 FVKESK. This CDR3 is 18 amino acids long. J was trimmed by 2 bases and V by 5 bases; bases with no gene match: 12. CDR3 coding DNA: TGTGCCAGCAGCTTCGGACTAGCGGGTACAATGAACACAGATACGCAGTATTTT. It specifies CASSFGLAGTMNTDTQYF.

This chain links TRBV19 with TRBJ2-1, with no clear D. The CDR3 has 14 amino acids. Per germline, CDR1 LNHDA and CDR2 SQIVND (reference sequence). Between the trimmed V and J ends, which lost 9 bases and 6 bases, there was a span of 18 bases. This chain's CDR3 is CASLSRSFPNEQFF. CDR3 in DNA: TGTGCCAGCCTATCTAGGTCATTCCCCAATGAGCAGTTCTTC.

V usage is TRBV7-2 and J usage is TRBJ2-5, with 8 bases fitting TRBD2. This CDR3 is built from 16 residues. Germline-derived CDR1 and CDR2 are SGHTA and FQGNSA. The V segment lost 5 bases and the J segment 7 bases; nucleotides outside the gene matches: 15. CDR3 bases: TGTGCCAGCAGCATCCCCCAAGCTAGCGGGCAGGGGACCCAGTACTTC. Translated, it gives CASSIPQASGQGTQYF.

The chain joins TRBV12-3 or TRBV12-4 to TRBJ1-2; D is undetermined. V was pared by 3 bases and J by 7 bases, with 6 bases between. This CDR3 region has 11 residues. The CDR3, as DNA: TGTGCCAGCAGTTTGCGAGTTGGCTACACCTTC. Translation gives CASSLRVGYTF.